Presented here are 25 T cell receptor beta chains from one specimen sequenced in a study of control samples from healthy donors and cancer patients. The assay was immunoSEQ multiplex PCR, and TCRdb's table has in-frame clones only and misses some. The table has fewer than 200,000 clones, around 90% seen once. Sequences were obtained from blood. The receptors were gathered from a woman in her twenties or thirties in good health.

A remark on this clone: The sample contains more than one DNA sequence encoding this CDR3. The chain combines TRBV5-4 with TRBJ1-2, with D perhaps matching TRBD1 (5 bases). V lost 0 bases and J lost 8, with 8 bases in between. Germline lookup yields CDR1 SGHNT and CDR2 YYREEE (reference sequence). The CDR3 length is 12 residues. This CDR3 reads CASSLGGGGYTF. CDR3 nucleotide sequence: TGTGCCAGCAGCTTGGGTGGGGGGGGCTACACCTTC. The whole variable domain, remainder taken from reference TRBV5-4 and TRBJ1-2, is ETGVTQSPTHLIKTRGQQVTLRCSSQSGHNTVSWYQQALGQGPQFIFQYYREEENGRGNFPPRFSGLQFPNYSSELNVNALELDDSALYLCASSLGGGGYTFGSGTRLTVV.

The chain recombines TRBV4-1 with TRBJ2-7; 8 nucleotides agree with TRBD2. Trimming cost V 2 bases and J 2 bases; bases outside gene matches: 5. CDR3 size: 15 residues. Per germline, CDR1 MGHRA and CDR2 YSYEKL. The CDR3 DNA reads TGCGCCAGCAGCCAACCGGGACTAGGCGCCTACGAGCAGTACTTC. This sequence encodes CASSQPGLGAYEQYF.

The rearrangement links TRBV28 to TRBJ1-1; unclear D gene. This CDR3 has 15 amino acids. V was shortened by 1 base and J by 8 bases, with 17 bases between the two germline ends. CDR1 and CDR2 (germline): MDHEN, SYDVKM. This CDR3 reads CASSLSYRTRREAFF. CDR3 nucleotides: TGTGCCAGCAGTTTATCCTACAGAACTCGTCGGGAAGCTTTCTTT. Full variable domain (missing parts from reference TRBV28 and TRBJ1-1): DVKVTQSSRYLVKRTGEKVFLECVQDMDHENMFWYRQDPGLGLRLIYFSYDVKMKEKGDIPEGYSVSREKKERFSLILESASTNQTSMYLCASSLSYRTRREAFFGQGTRLTVV.

A single count supports this clone. The gene calls are TRBV9 and TRBJ2-7; 7 nucleotides line up with TRBD1. This CDR3 contains 15 residues. V was pared by 3 bases and J by 3 bases, with 9 bases of the junction left unmatched. Germline CDR1 is SGDLS and CDR2 is YYNGEE. The DNA for the CDR3 is TGTGCCAGCAGCGAGACGACAGGGCCCAGCTACGAGCAGTACTTC. It codes for CASSETTGPSYEQYF.

In the case of this clone: Other DNA sequences in this specimen translate into the identical CDR3. The gene calls are TRBV18 and TRBJ1-1; D is unclear. From germline, CDR1 is KGHSH and CDR2 LQKENI. The V and J ends lost 3 bases and 3 bases respectively, with 8 bases between them. This CDR3 comprises 13 residues. In DNA, the CDR3 is TGTGCCAGCTCACCGAAGTCGGACACTGAAGCTTTCTTT. Protein product: CASSPKSDTEAFF.

This clone occurred a few times. The chain employs TRBV6-1 and TRBJ2-7; 7 bases line up with TRBD2. V lost 0 bases to trimming and J lost 0 bases; unmatched junction nucleotides: 8. This CDR3 comprises 17 residues. Per the germline V gene, CDR1 is MNHNS and CDR2 is SASEGT. The CDR3 bases are TGTGCCAGCAGTGAAGCGCGATGGGGGGGGAGCTCCTACGAGCAGTACGTC. It specifies CASSEARWGGSSYEQYV.

This clone was picked up a small number of times. The genes are TRBV11-2 and TRBJ2-2, with D perhaps TRBD2 (6 bases). The CDR3 consists of 14 residues. V gave up 5 bases and J gave up 2 bases, with 9 bases separating them. CDR1 and CDR2 from the germline V gene are SGHAT and FQNNGV. The CDR3 reads CASSIGTNTGELFF. As DNA, the CDR3 is TGTGCCAGCAGCATCGGGACTAACACCGGGGAGCTGTTTTTT.

The V gene is TRBV5-1, the J gene TRBJ1-2, with D unresolved. With 7 bases removed from V and 7 bases from J, the gap between germline ends came to 17 bases. Germline CDR1 is SGHRS and CDR2 is YFSETQ. This CDR3 region has 13 residues. CDR3 bases: TGCGCCAGCCGCTCTGAGGAGTCGGGTGGCTACACCTTC. Translating gives CASRSEESGGYTF.

The CDR3 reads CASSFASGPRDRKTYEQYF. The CDR3, as DNA: TGTGCCAGCAGCTTTGCGTCGGGGCCCCGGGACAGAAAAACCTACGAGCAGTACTTC. J is TRBJ2-7 and V is TRBV12-1; the D call in the table, TRBD1, was not verified against the DNA. TRBV12-1 is a pseudogene segment. The CDR3 is made up of 19 amino acids.

V is TRBV5-5 and J is TRBJ1-1; maybe TRBD1 (5 bases). Trimming shortened V by 6 bases and J by 5 bases, and 14 bases separated the two germline ends. Germline V gene lookup returns CDR1 SGHKS and CDR2 YYEKEE (reference sequence). The CDR3 spans 13 residues. The CDR3 region has the DNA TGTGCCAGCACCTCCGGGACTCGGACTGAAGCTTTCTTT. Translation: CASTSGTRTEAFF.

The CDR3 is CASSEGRGGRETQYF. In DNA form, the CDR3 reads TGTGCCAGCAGTGAAGGGCGGGGGGGTCGAGAGACCCAGTACTTC. This chain links TRBV2 with TRBJ2-5, with 9 bases that match TRBD2. CDR1 and CDR2 from the germline V gene are SNHLY and FYNNEI. The V and J ends lost 1 base and 4 bases, in that order; junction bases with no gene match: 4. The length of the CDR3 is 15 residues.

The gene calls are TRBV6-5 and TRBJ2-7; perhaps D is TRBD1 or TRBD2 (5 bases each). Per the germline V gene, CDR1 is MNHEY and CDR2 is SVGAGI. This CDR3 contains 12 residues. The V gene lost 8 bases and the J gene lost 4 bases, with 12 bases spanning the gap. Here the CDR3 DNA reads TGTGCCAGCCGGGGCACCAGATACGAGCAGTACGTC. Translation: CASRGTRYEQYV.

The chain links TRBV23-1 to TRBJ2-5; 8 bases are a match to TRBD1. Being an ORF, TRBV23-1 has a function that is uncertain. Unmatched junction bases numbered 17, after V lost 2 bases and J lost 0 bases. The CDR3 length is 20 residues. The CDR3 region has the DNA TGCGCCAGCAGTCAACTTGACAGGGGCGTCCCGATCGGGGACCAAGAGACCCAGTACTTC. Translated, it gives CASSQLDRGVPIGDQETQYF.

This clone appeared a single time. The genes are TRBV3-1 (or the pseudogene TRBV3-2) and TRBJ1-5, with no clear D. V lost 0 bases, J lost 9 bases, and 12 bases lay in between. Germline CDR1 LGHDT, CDR2 YNNKEL (reference sequence). The CDR3 consists of 14 residues. The CDR3 DNA is TGTGCCAGCAGCCAAGATAGAGGGATTAGGCCCCAGCATTTT. This encodes CASSQDRGIRPQHF.

The J gene is TRBJ2-5, the V gene TRBV5-6; D may match TRBD1 or TRBD2 (7 bases each). V dropped 2 bases and J dropped 9 bases, with 17 bases sitting between them. The CDR3 loop spans 14 amino acids. Germline-derived CDR1 and CDR2 are SGHDT and YYEEEE. The CDR3 here is CASSLLTGRVAQYF. CDR3 bases: TGTGCCAGCAGCTTACTGACAGGGAGGGTGGCCCAGTACTTC. Filled out from reference TRBV5-6 and TRBJ2-5, the complete variable domain reads DAGVTQSPTHLIKTRGQQVTLRCSPKSGHDTVSWYQQALGQGPQFIFQYYEEEERQRGNFPDRFSGHQFPNYSSELNVNALLLGDSALYLCASSLLTGRVAQYFGPGTRLLVL.

The rearrangement joins TRBV6-5 to TRBJ2-1, with 14 nucleotides matching TRBD2. The V and J ends lost 9 bases and 7 bases, in that order; junction bases with no gene match: 8. CDR1 and CDR2 from the germline V gene are MNHEY and SVGAGI. CDR3 length: 15 residues. The CDR3 is CASMRLAGGGNEQFF. The CDR3 DNA is TGTGCCAGTATGAGACTAGCGGGAGGGGGGAATGAGCAGTTCTTC.

This chain connects TRBV11-2 to TRBJ2-3; 10 bases are a match to TRBD1. The CDR3 loop spans 15 amino acids. V lost 4 bases and J lost 2; bases outside the gene matches: 3. CDR1 is SGHAT, CDR2 FQNNGV, per germline. The CDR3 nucleotides read TGTGCCAGCAGCTCGGGACAGGGGCACACAGATACGCAGTATTTT. Translated: CASSSGQGHTDTQYF.

The chain carries TRBV24-1 and TRBJ2-3; 10 nucleotides agree with TRBD1. Germline values: CDR1 KGHDR, CDR2 SFDVKD. J gave up 6 bases and V 4 bases, and 6 bases lay outside the gene matches. The CDR3 covers 15 residues. This chain's CDR3 is CATSDTGQGRDTQYF. The CDR3 coding sequence is TGTGCCACCAGTGACACGGGACAGGGGAGGGATACGCAGTATTTT.

To note about this clone: The junction departs from germline at one end; a sequencing error may be responsible. This rearrangement joins TRBV7-7 to TRBJ2-2; TRBD2 matches at 8 bases. Looked up from germline, CDR1 is SSHAT and CDR2 is FNYEAQ (reference sequence). The CDR3 has 17 amino acids. CDR3 coding DNA: TGTGCTAGCAGCCCACTCTCGGGGGGGCAGAACACCGGGGAGCTGTTTTTT. Its protein is CASSPLSGGQNTGELFF.

Points on this clone: The same CDR3 also results from other DNA sequences found in this sample. The gene calls are TRBV24-1 and TRBJ2-1, with 10 positions matching TRBD2. The junction had 3 bases not matched to a gene; V was cut back by 3 bases and J by 5 bases. The length of the CDR3 is 15 residues. Germline values: CDR1 KGHDR, CDR2 SFDVKD. The CDR3 sequence: CATSDLAGEDNEQFF. The CDR3, as DNA: TGTGCCACCAGTGATCTAGCGGGGGAGGACAATGAGCAGTTCTTC.

The chain has TRBV24-1 and TRBJ1-3, with D uncertain. V was pared by 4 bases and J by 4 bases, with 13 bases between. The CDR3 is 15 amino acids. CDR1 and CDR2 from the germline V gene are KGHDR and SFDVKD. This chain's CDR3 is CATSDHGLGGNTIYF. The CDR3 DNA is TGTGCCACCAGTGACCACGGGCTGGGAGGAAACACCATATATTTT.

This clone was seen a single time. The chain recombines TRBV7-9 with TRBJ2-3; no definite D call. The CDR3 loop spans 16 amino acids. V lost 0 bases to trimming and J lost 4 bases, with 14 bases between them. Germline-derived CDR1 and CDR2 are SEHNR and FQNEAQ (reference sequence). CDR3 sequence (DNA): TGTGCCAGCAGCTTAGCTGCACTCTGGGATCCAGATACGCAGTATTTT. Its translation: CASSLAALWDPDTQYF.

The chain links TRBV4-1 to TRBJ2-7; 10 nucleotides align to TRBD1. The trim removed 5 bases at V and 10 bases at J, leaving 8 bases unmatched. CDR1 and CDR2 (germline): MGHRA, YSYEKL. The CDR3 has 13 amino acids. The CDR3 is CASSETGTGAQYV. CDR3 nucleotide sequence: TGCGCCAGCAGCGAGACCGGGACAGGGGCTCAGTACGTC.

The rearrangement joins TRBV4-1 to TRBJ2-1; D gene unclear. The germline gives CDR1 MGHRA, CDR2 YSYEKL. The CDR3 loop spans 13 amino acids. V lost 3 bases and J lost 5, with 8 bases in between. The CDR3 here is CASSHRDDNEQFF. CDR3 bases: TGCGCCAGCAGCCATCGAGACGACAATGAGCAGTTCTTC.

The chain combines TRBV5-1 with TRBJ2-3; the D is unclear. V lost 4 bases to trimming and J lost 3 bases, with 15 bases between them. The length of the CDR3 is 15 residues. CDR1 is SGHRS and CDR2 is YFSETQ in the germline V gene. The CDR3 bases are TGCGCCAGCAGCCTCCGGACGCCTAGTACAGATACGCAGTATTTT. Amino acids: CASSLRTPSTDTQYF.